A single sample gave rise to the 6 T cell receptor beta chains below, sequenced in a study of blood T cell repertoires in COVID-19. Some clones are missing from TCRdb's copy, which holds only in-frame ones; the method was immunoSEQ multiplex PCR. The sample lists about 32,000 clones; about 86% were seen once. Sequenced: peripheral blood. These receptors came from a woman of 80 years or more with active or convalescent COVID-19.

Here the CDR3 reads CASSEYRNQVDTQYF. The CDR3, as DNA: TGTGCCAGCAGTGAGTACAGAAACCAGGTGGATACGCAGTATTTT. This sequence joins TRBV6-1 and TRBJ2-3; D not certain. Per the germline V gene, CDR1 is MNHNS and CDR2 is SASEGT. The V end lost 3 bases, the J end lost 6 bases, and 16 bases lay between the germline ends. CDR3 length: 15 amino acids.

This chain links TRBV4-1 with TRBJ1-1; 7 bases line up with TRBD1. The germline V gene encodes CDR1 MGHRA and CDR2 YSYEKL. The CDR3 sequence is 15 residues long. V was pared by 3 bases and J by 7 bases, with 11 bases of the junction left unmatched. The CDR3 region is CASSHTRQGRNEAFF. CDR3 nucleotide sequence: TGCGCCAGCAGCCACACTAGACAGGGACGGAATGAAGCTTTCTTT.

V and J are TRBV7-6 and TRBJ2-1, with TRBD2 identical over 8 bases. V shed 5 bases and J 6 bases; nucleotides not matched to a gene: 9. The germline V gene has CDR1 SGHVS and CDR2 FNYEAQ. The CDR3 is made up of 15 amino acids. The CDR3 DNA reads TGTGCCAGCAGCCAGACCGGGACTAGAGGCAATGAGCAGTTCTTC. Protein: CASSQTGTRGNEQFF. Based on the CDR3 plus reference TRBV7-6 and TRBJ2-1, the full variable domain is GAGVSQSPRYKVTKRGQDVALRCDPISGHVSLYWYRQALGQGPEFLTYFNYEAQQDKSGLPNDRFSAERPEGSISTLTIQRTEQRDSAMYRCASSQTGTRGNEQFFGPGTRLTVL.

The chain combines TRBV4-1 with TRBJ1-6; D unclear. The V gene lost 1 base and the J gene lost 0 bases, with 4 bases spanning the gap. This CDR3 has 15 residues. Per germline, CDR1 MGHRA and CDR2 YSYEKL. CDR3 in DNA: TGCGCCAGCAGCCAAGGGAGCTCCTATAATTCACCCCTCCACTTT. Translation: CASSQGSSYNSPLHF.

The rearrangement uses TRBV19 and TRBJ2-7, with TRBD1 matching 7 bases. CDR1 and CDR2 from the germline V gene are LNHDA and SQIVND (reference sequence). The length of the CDR3 is 14 residues. J gave up 0 bases and V 6 bases, and 5 bases lay outside the gene matches. DNA of the CDR3: TGTGCCAGTAGCCCGGGACAGAGCTCCTACGAGCAGTACTTC. Residues: CASSPGQSSYEQYF.

The chain employs TRBV2 and TRBJ1-5; 9 nucleotides line up with TRBD1. Trimming cost V 5 bases and J 7 bases; bases outside gene matches: 6. CDR1 is SNHLY and CDR2 is FYNNEI in the germline V gene. CDR3 size: 14 residues. The CDR3 coding sequence is TGTGCCAGCAGTCGACAGGACAGGGGACAGCCCCAGCATTTT. Its translation: CASSRQDRGQPQHF.